This TCR beta chain was identified in a study of blood T cell repertoires in COVID-19. V lost 3 bases, J lost 5 bases, and 6 bases stayed unmatched. Germline lookup yields CDR1 KGHSH and CDR2 LQKENI. The CDR3 sequence is 14 residues long. In the original workflow: Using reference gene primer amplification, nucleated cell counts were estimated. Profiled with immunoSEQ multiplex PCR; TCRdb holds only in-frame clones, not every one. V and J calls and clone size come straight from that table; D and trimming were deduced from the DNA. The data contain 350,000 to 500,000 clones, roughly 88% of them singletons. Participants were aged roughly 18 to 89 years from approximately 23 US areas.

Specimen: PBMCs or T cells enriched from blood (not recorded which). This sequence joins TRBV18 and TRBJ1-1, with 7 bases matching TRBD1. The TCR comes from a young woman who had been exposed to COVID-19. The CDR3 coding sequence is TGTGCCAGCTCACCTGACAGGGAGAGTACTGAAGCTTTCTTT. It encodes CASSPDRESTEAFF.